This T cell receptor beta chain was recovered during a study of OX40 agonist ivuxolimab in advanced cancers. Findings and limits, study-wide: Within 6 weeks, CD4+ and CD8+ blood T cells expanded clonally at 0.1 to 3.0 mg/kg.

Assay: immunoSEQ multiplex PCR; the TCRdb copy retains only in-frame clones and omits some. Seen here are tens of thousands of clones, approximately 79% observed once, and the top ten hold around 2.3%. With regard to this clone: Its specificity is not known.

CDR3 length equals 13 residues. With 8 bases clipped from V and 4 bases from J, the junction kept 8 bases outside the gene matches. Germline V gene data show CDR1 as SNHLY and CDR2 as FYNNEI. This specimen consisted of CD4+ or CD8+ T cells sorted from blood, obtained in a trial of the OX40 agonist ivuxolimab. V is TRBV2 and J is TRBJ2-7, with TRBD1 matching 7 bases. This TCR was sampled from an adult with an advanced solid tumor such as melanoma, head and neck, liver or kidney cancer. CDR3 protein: CASHRKQGYEQYF. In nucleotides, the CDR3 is TGTGCCAGCCATCGAAAACAGGGGTACGAGCAGTACTTC. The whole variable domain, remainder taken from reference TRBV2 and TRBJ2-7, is EPEVTQTPSHQVTQMGQEVILRCVPISNHLYFYWYRQILGQKVEFLVSFYNNEISEKSEIFDDQFSVERPDGSNFTLKIRSTKLEDSAMYFCASHRKQGYEQYFGPGTRLTVT.